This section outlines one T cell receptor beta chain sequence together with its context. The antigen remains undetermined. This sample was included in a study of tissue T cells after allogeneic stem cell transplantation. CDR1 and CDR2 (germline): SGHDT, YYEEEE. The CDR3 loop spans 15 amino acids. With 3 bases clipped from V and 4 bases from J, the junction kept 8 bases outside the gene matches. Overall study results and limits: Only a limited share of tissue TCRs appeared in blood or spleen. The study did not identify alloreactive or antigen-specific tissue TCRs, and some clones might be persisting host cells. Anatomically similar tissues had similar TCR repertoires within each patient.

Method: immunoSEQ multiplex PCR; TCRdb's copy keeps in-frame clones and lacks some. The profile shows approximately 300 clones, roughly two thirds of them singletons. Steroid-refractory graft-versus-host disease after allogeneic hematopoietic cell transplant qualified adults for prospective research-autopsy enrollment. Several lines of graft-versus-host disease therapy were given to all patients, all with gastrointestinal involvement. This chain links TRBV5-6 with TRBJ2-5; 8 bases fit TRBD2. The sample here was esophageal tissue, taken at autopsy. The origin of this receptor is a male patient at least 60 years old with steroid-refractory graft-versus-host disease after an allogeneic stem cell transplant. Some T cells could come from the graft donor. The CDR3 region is CASSWVAGGGETQYF. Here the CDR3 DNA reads TGTGCCAGCAGCTGGGTGGCCGGGGGGGGAGAGACCCAGTACTTC.